This is a list of T cell receptor beta chains from one sample in a study of cytomegalovirus exposure and HLA in healthy donors. Libraries were prepared by immunoSEQ multiplex PCR; TCRdb keeps only in-frame clonotypes and omits some of them. The sample holds about 110,000 clones, around 76% seen once. Material for sequencing was PBMCs. These TCRs come from a woman aged 45-60 years in good health and CMV-seropositive. The CDR3 runs from the conserved cysteine through the conserved F or W. A D gene is named only where the DNA matches it firmly. Size is omitted from some rows. Given values are once, few, many or a class for expanded clones.

J,V,size,D,DNA,CDR3
TRBJ1-5,TRBV7-2,NA,NA,TGTGCCAGCAGCTTAGCCAGGTACCAGCCCCAGCATTTT,CASSLARYQPQHF
TRBJ2-7,TRBV11-1,NA,NA,TGTGCCAGCAGCTTCACCCGACTTTCCTACGAGCAGTACTTC,CASSFTRLSYEQYF
TRBJ2-7,TRBV19,NA,NA,TGTGCCAGCGCCATGAAGTATAGCACCCCCTACGAGCAGTACTTC,CASAMKYSTPYEQYF
TRBJ2-5,TRBV2,NA,NA,TGTGCCAGCACCTTCCAAGAGACCCAGTACTTC,CASTFQETQYF
TRBJ2-7,TRBV5-8,few,NA,TGTGCCAGCAGCCTCATTACAGGGTGGGTCCTCCACGAGCAGTACTTC,CASSLITGWVLHEQYF
TRBJ2-5,TRBV18,NA,NA,TGTGCCAGCTCCCCTTTGGGGGGTGGCCAAGAGACCCAGTACTTC,CASSPLGGGQETQYF
TRBJ1-2,TRBV7-2,NA,NA,NA,CASSSPWGVGTF
TRBJ1-5,TRBV2,NA,TRBD1,TGTGCCAGCAGTAGAGAAGACAGGGGACCTAGTCAGCCCCAGCATTTT,CASSREDRGPSQPQHF
TRBJ2-1,TRBV5-1,NA,NA,TGCGCCAGCAACGTGGGAGGCTCCTACAATGAGCAGTTCTTC,CASNVGGSYNEQFF
TRBJ2-7,TRBV6-5,NA,TRBD2,TGTGCCAGCAGTTACTCGATTGCGGGGGGCCCCTACGAGCAGTACTTC,CASSYSIAGGPYEQYF
TRBJ2-7,TRBV20-1,few,NA,TGCAGTGCTCCGGACACGTACGAGCAGTACTTC,CSAPDTYEQYF
TRBJ2-6,TRBV7-9,NA,NA,TGTGCCAGCAGCTTGACAGAGATACTCTCTGGGGCCAACGTCCTGACTTTC,CASSLTEILSGANVLTF
TRBJ1-4,TRBV28,once,TRBD1,TGTGCCAGCGTCGGGACAGGGTTTGAAAAACTGTTTTTT,CASVGTGFEKLFF
TRBJ1-2,TRBV28,NA,NA,TGTGCCAGCAGTTTAGACAGCTATGGCTACACCTTC,CASSLDSYGYTF
TRBJ1-3,TRBV7-8,NA,NA,TGTGCCAGCAGTCCTAGCTCTGGAAACACCATATATTTT,CASSPSSGNTIYF
TRBJ1-1,TRBV15,NA,NA,TGTGCCACCAGCCCCCGTCGGCCGGGGGGAACTGAAGCTTCCTTT,CATSPRRPGGTEASF
TRBJ1-5,TRBV5-1,NA,TRBD1,TGCGCCAGCAGCATGGGACAGGGAGGTCAGCCCCAGCATTTT,CASSMGQGGQPQHF
TRBJ2-7,TRBV28,NA,TRBD1,TGTGCCAGCAGCCTGGACAGGGCCCCCTACGAGCAGTACTTC,CASSLDRAPYEQYF
TRBJ1-2,TRBV23-1,NA,TRBD1,TGCGCCAGCAGTCAAATCCACGCCGGGACAGGGAACTATGGCTACACCTTC,CASSQIHAGTGNYGYTF
TRBJ1-5,TRBV6-1,NA,NA,TGTGCCAGCAGTGAGGTGCCAGGGGATCAGCCCCAGCATTTT,CASSEVPGDQPQHF
TRBJ1-3,TRBV13,NA,TRBD1,TGTGCCAGCAGCATAAATACAGGGGGCTCTGGAAACACCATATATTTT,CASSINTGGSGNTIYF
TRBJ2-7,TRBV4-3,NA,TRBD1,TGCGCCAGCAGCCAAGGTGTCCGGGACAGAAGCTACGAGCAGTACTTC,CASSQGVRDRSYEQYF
TRBJ1-5,TRBV5-5,once,TRBD1,TGTGCCAGCAGCGTCGACAGGGGATCCGGCAATCAGCCCCAGCATTTT,CASSVDRGSGNQPQHF
TRBJ1-4,TRBV7-2,NA,TRBD1,TGTGCCAGCAGCTTAGACGGACAGGGTTTGGGGAAACTGTTTTTT,CASSLDGQGLGKLFF
TRBJ2-5,TRBV6-1,NA,NA,TGTGCCAGCAGCGACAGTAGCCTGTGGGCCCAGTACTTC,CASSDSSLWAQYF
TRBJ1-6,TRBV7-9,NA,NA,TGTGCCAGCGGGCGGACAGCGAATTCACCCCTCCACTTT,CASGRTANSPLHF
TRBJ1-1,TRBV2,NA,TRBD1,TGTGCCAGCAGCCGATCGACAGGGGTTGGCACTGAAGCTTTCTTT,CASSRSTGVGTEAFF
TRBJ1-1,TRBV28,NA,NA,TGTGCCAGCAGCAGGATTGGGTGGGCTTTCTTT,CASSRIGWAFF
TRBJ1-6,TRBV18,once,NA,TGTGCCAGCTCACGGCGAACTGGAACCGCGGGGGGTATTTCACCCCTCCACTTT,CASSRRTGTAGGISPLHF
TRBJ2-7,TRBV30,NA,TRBD1,TGTGCCTGGAGGGGACAGGGGGGCGAGCAGTACTTC,CAWRGQGGEQYF
TRBJ2-2,TRBV5-1,NA,NA,TGCGCCAGCAGCTTGGCCTTGACCGGGGAGCTGTTTTTT,CASSLALTGELFF
TRBJ1-6,TRBV27,NA,NA,TGTGCCAGCAGTTTGCGGGATGACTCACCCCTCCACTTT,CASSLRDDSPLHF
TRBJ2-7,TRBV2,NA,TRBD1,TGTGCCAGGAGAAAAGGACAGGGCTCCTACGAGCAGTACTTC,CARRKGQGSYEQYF
TRBJ2-2,TRBV28,NA,TRBD2,TGTGCCACTTCCCCGGCCGGACCCAGGACTAGCGGGGAACGGCCCGGGGAGCTGTTTTTT,CATSPAGPRTSGERPGELFF
TRBJ2-7,TRBV5-1,NA,NA,TGCGCCAGCAGCTTAACGGGAAACTACGAGCAGTACTTC,CASSLTGNYEQYF
TRBJ1-1,TRBV19,NA,NA,TGTGCCAGTAGTATCCCAAGAGGGAACACTGAAGCTTTCTTT,CASSIPRGNTEAFF
TRBJ1-2,TRBV7-3,NA,TRBD1,TGTGCCAGCAGCTCTTCAGGGGGGACGTATGGCTACACCTTC,CASSSSGGTYGYTF
TRBJ2-7,TRBV6-4,NA,NA,TGTGCCAGCAGGTGCTCCTACGAGCAGTACTTC,CASRCSYEQYF
TRBJ2-1,TRBV27,NA,TRBD2,TGTGCCACGTGGGAGGGCAGGAGCTCCTACAATGAGCAGTTCTTC,CATWEGRSSYNEQFF
TRBJ2-3,TRBV30,NA,TRBD2,TGTGCCGGGGGGAGCGGGGGGCTCACAGATACGCAGTATTTT,CAGGSGGLTDTQYF
TRBJ2-5,TRBV18,NA,TRBD2,TGTGCCAGCTCGATCGGACTAGCGGGGAGAACCCAGTACTTC,CASSIGLAGRTQYF
TRBJ1-1,TRBV4-2,NA,TRBD1,TGTGCCAGCAGCCGAGGGACAGGGGGTATGAACACTGAAGCTTTCTTT,CASSRGTGGMNTEAFF